A single sample is the source of the 20 T cell receptor beta chains below, sequenced in a study of blood T cells in healthy people across ages. The use of a sample-barcoded 5' primer and a J-beta primer mix characterized a second PCR of roughly 7 to 11 cycles. TCRdb reanalysed the 5' RACE reads using MiXCR and keeps one entry per CDR3 protein. The sample lists 1,800,000 or so distinct CDR3 sequences; about 39% were seen once. The material sequenced was blood. Receptor source: a human donor in good health.

In this sample, this clonotype turned up a few times. V and J are TRBV4-3 and TRBJ1-2; 8 bases map to TRBD1. This CDR3 is built from 18 residues. CDR1 and CDR2 (germline): LGHNA, YSLEER. V trimming: 4 bases; J trimming: 3 bases; junction bases outside the gene matches: 16. The DNA for the CDR3 is TGCGCCAGCAGCCCAAACCAGGGGGCGGGAGTCGGCGACTATGGCTACACCTTC. It is translated as CASSPNQGAGVGDYGYTF.

The V gene is TRBV4-1, the J gene TRBJ2-1; tentative D call: TRBD2 (6 bases). Trimming shortened V by 0 bases and J by 12 bases, and 15 bases separated the two germline ends. CDR1 and CDR2 from the germline V gene are MGHRA and YSYEKL. The length of the CDR3 is 14 residues. Here the CDR3 DNA reads TGCGCCAGCAGCCAAGATCCTCTTCGGGACTGGCAGTTCTTC. Translation: CASSQDPLRDWQFF.

This clonotype was seen only a few times. This rearrangement joins TRBV2 to TRBJ2-1, with D unresolved. CDR3 length: 13 amino acids. CDR1 SNHLY and CDR2 FYNNEI come from the germline V gene. V lost 7 bases, J lost 5 bases, and 12 bases lay in between. DNA for the CDR3: TGTGCCAGCAAAACAACCCGAGACAATGAGCAGTTCTTC. It codes for CASKTTRDNEQFF.

The genes are TRBV6-5 and TRBJ1-5; D not resolved. Germline V gene lookup returns CDR1 MNHEY and CDR2 SVGAGI. Trimming removed 6 bases from V and 7 bases from J, with 16 bases in between. This CDR3 is built from 14 residues. CDR3 coding DNA: TGTGCCAGCAGGCCAGATACCTCTGGGCAGCCCCAGCATTTT. Translating it yields CASRPDTSGQPQHF.

This clonotype was counted between two and nine times. This sequence joins TRBV28 and TRBJ2-7; TRBD1 matches 10 bases. Germline assignment: CDR1 MDHEN and CDR2 SYDVKM. This CDR3 has 15 residues. V was pared by 6 bases and J by 7 bases, with 12 bases of the junction left unmatched. In DNA form, the CDR3 reads TGTGCCAGCAGGCTGCGACAGGGGGCATTCTATGAGCAGTACTTC. As protein: CASRLRQGAFYEQYF.

This clonotype was observed a single time. This chain links TRBV4-3 with TRBJ2-3; perhaps TRBD1 as D (5 bases). Per the germline V gene, CDR1 is LGHNA and CDR2 is YSLEER. The germline V and J ends were trimmed by 0 bases and 6 bases, with 19 bases remaining between them. The CDR3 sequence is 17 residues long. CDR3 region: CASSQDLGQWVADTQYF. Written as DNA, the CDR3 is TGCGCCAGCAGCCAAGATCTGGGGCAGTGGGTGGCGGATACGCAGTATTTT.

J is TRBJ1-4 and V is TRBV5-4; a weak D match, TRBD1 (5 bases). This CDR3 contains 17 residues. V was shortened by 5 bases and J by 0 bases, with 17 bases between the two germline ends. Germline V CDR1 and CDR2: SGHNT, YYREEE (reference sequence). This chain's CDR3 is CASRPGAQIPTNEKLFF. The CDR3 nucleotides read TGTGCCAGCAGGCCCGGGGCCCAAATCCCAACTAATGAAAAACTGTTTTTT.

This chain joins TRBV29-1 and TRBJ2-3; no clear D gene. This CDR3 has 14 amino acids. V was clipped by 6 bases and J by 0 bases, with 13 bases between them. Germline CDR1 is SQVTM and CDR2 is ANQGSEA. CDR3 bases: TGCAGCGTGGCTGACTCTTCGAGCACAGATACGCAGTATTTT. It yields the protein CSVADSSSTDTQYF.

This clonotype was detected only a few times. The chain employs TRBV6-1 and TRBJ1-6; D possibly corresponds to TRBD1 (6 bases). The germline V gene encodes CDR1 MNHNS and CDR2 SASEGT. The CDR3 is made up of 15 amino acids. V lost 10 bases to trimming and J lost 3 bases, with 16 bases between them. The CDR3 loop reads CANPGAPGYNSPLHF. CDR3 coding DNA: TGTGCCAACCCAGGGGCCCCTGGCTATAATTCACCCCTCCACTTT.

This clonotype was detected only a few times. V and J are TRBV2 and TRBJ1-4; no definite D call. Germline V gene lookup returns CDR1 SNHLY and CDR2 FYNNEI. V lost 3 bases and J lost 5, with 7 bases in between. This CDR3 has 13 residues. DNA for the CDR3: TGTGCCAGCAGTGATCGACTGAATGAAAAACTGTTTTTT. It codes for CASSDRLNEKLFF.

V is TRBV5-4 and J is TRBJ2-5; 7 bases fit TRBD1. Germline CDR1 reads SGHNT; CDR2 reads YYREEE (reference sequence). This CDR3 contains 14 residues. Trimming cost V 4 bases and J 3 bases; bases outside gene matches: 6. As DNA, the CDR3 is TGTGCCAGCAGCCCCTACAGGGGTGAAGAGACCCAGTACTTC. Protein product: CASSPYRGEETQYF. The full variable domain, with the rest looked up from reference TRBV5-4 and TRBJ2-5, is ETGVTQSPTHLIKTRGQQVTLRCSSQSGHNTVSWYQQALGQGPQFIFQYYREEENGRGNFPPRFSGLQFPNYSSELNVNALELDDSALYLCASSPYRGEETQYFGPGTRLLVL.

V gene TRBV3-1 combines with J gene TRBJ2-3; no definite D call. V was clipped by 5 bases and J by 5 bases, with 20 bases between them. The CDR3 runs to 16 residues. From germline, CDR1 is LGHDT and CDR2 YNNKEL (reference sequence). The CDR3 nucleotides read TGTGCCAGCAGCGTCATGGGGTTCCCAAACATAGATACGCAGTATTTT. Residues: CASSVMGFPNIDTQYF.

V and J are TRBV29-1 and TRBJ2-1, with TRBD1 matching over 8 bases. Germline trimming cut 5 bases from V and 8 bases from J; bases unmatched to any gene: 11. This CDR3 comprises 14 residues. CDR1 is SQVTM and CDR2 is ANQGSEA in the germline V gene. Here the CDR3 reads CSVLGGQGADEQFF. DNA of the CDR3: TGCAGCGTTCTGGGGGGTCAGGGGGCGGATGAGCAGTTCTTC.

A few counts support this clonotype. This chain uses TRBV7-2 with TRBJ2-1, with 7 positions matching TRBD1. The DNA end is more similar to TRBJ2-7, so the J call may be wrong. CDR3 size: 15 residues. Germline V gene lookup returns CDR1 SGHTA and CDR2 FQGNSA. The CDR3 DNA reads as TGTGCCAGCAGCCAGTGGGAAAGGGGGCACAACGAGCAGTACTTC. Amino acid sequence: CASSQWERGHNEQYF.

CDR3 DNA sequence: TGTGCCAGCAGCCCCTCAGAGGGTCAGCAGTTCTTC. This codes for CASSPSEGQQFF. V usage is TRBV3-1 and J usage is TRBJ2-1; the D gene is possibly TRBD2 (5 bases). The CDR3 is 12 residues long. Germline-derived CDR1 and CDR2 are LGHDT and YNNKEL (reference sequence). V dropped 4 bases and J dropped 11 bases, with 12 bases sitting between them.

The CDR3 protein is CASSTTGQSDGYTF. The CDR3 DNA sequence: TGTGCCAGCAGTACAACGGGACAAAGCGATGGCTACACCTTC. The rearrangement joins TRBV28 to TRBJ1-2, with a weak D call TRBD1 (6 bases). V shed 5 bases and J shed 6 bases, with 16 bases lying between them. The CDR3 runs 14 residues. Germline CDR1 is MDHEN and CDR2 is SYDVKM.

This chain connects TRBV12-3 or TRBV12-4 to TRBJ2-3; a possible D gene is TRBD2 (6 bases). Trimming took off 3 bases at V and 2 bases at J, with 9 bases between the two ends. The CDR3 contains 14 residues. CDR3 DNA: TGTGCCAGCAGTTTTAGGGACTTCACAGATACGCAGTATTTT. Translated: CASSFRDFTDTQYF.

The V call is TRBV12-3 or TRBV12-4, the J call TRBJ2-4; no clear D gene. V was clipped by 1 base and J by 8 bases, with 24 bases between them. This CDR3 spans 18 amino acids. Written as DNA, the CDR3 is TGTGCCAGCAGTTTAGAATTTGCGAACCGCTGGCGCCATGACATTCAGTACTTC. This translates into CASSLEFANRWRHDIQYF.

The chain employs TRBV20-1 and TRBJ2-5; TRBD2 aligns across 7 bases. CDR1 and CDR2 (germline): DFQATT, SNEGSKA (reference sequence). This CDR3 has 13 amino acids. V was clipped by 3 bases and J by 1 base; unmatched bases: 2. The CDR3 reads CSARGGVQETQYF. For the CDR3, the DNA is TGCAGTGCTAGGGGGGGGGTCCAAGAGACCCAGTACTTC.

This clonotype was seen a few times. The rearrangement joins TRBV24-1 to TRBJ2-1, with D unresolved. Looked up from germline, CDR1 is KGHDR and CDR2 is SFDVKD. CDR3 length equals 15 residues. The V and J ends lost 3 bases and 0 bases respectively, with 8 bases between them. CDR3: CATSDGPGSYNEQFF. Here the CDR3 DNA reads TGTGCCACCAGTGATGGCCCCGGCTCCTACAATGAGCAGTTCTTC.